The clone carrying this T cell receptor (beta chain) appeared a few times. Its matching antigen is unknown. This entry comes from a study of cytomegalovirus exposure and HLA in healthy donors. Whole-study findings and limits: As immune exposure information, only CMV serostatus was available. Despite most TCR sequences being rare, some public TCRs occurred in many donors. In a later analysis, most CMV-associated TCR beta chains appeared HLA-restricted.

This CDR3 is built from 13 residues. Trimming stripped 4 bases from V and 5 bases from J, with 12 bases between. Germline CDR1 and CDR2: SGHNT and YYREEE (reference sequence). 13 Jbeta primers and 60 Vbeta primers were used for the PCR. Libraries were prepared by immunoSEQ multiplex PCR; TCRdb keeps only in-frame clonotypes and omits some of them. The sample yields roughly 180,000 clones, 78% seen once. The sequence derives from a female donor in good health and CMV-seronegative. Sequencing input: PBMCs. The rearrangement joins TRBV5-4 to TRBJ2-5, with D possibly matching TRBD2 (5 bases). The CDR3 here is CASSVTSWETQYF. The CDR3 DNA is TGTGCCAGCAGCGTCACTAGTTGGGAGACCCAGTACTTC.